What follows are 32 T cell receptor beta chains derived from one specimen sequenced in a study of CD8+CD57+ T cells in acquired aplastic anemia. Individuals selected for sequencing had exhibited CD8+CD57+ cell expansion on flow cytometry. Using genomic DNA as the template, TCR beta VDJ and CDR3 profiling was carried out. Using its own MiXCR run on the reads, TCRdb lists one record per CDR3 protein. The sample lists roughly 180,000 distinct CDR3 sequences; roughly 50% were seen once. The sample comprised sorted CD4+, CD8+, or CD8+CD57+ T cells (not recorded which) from PBMCs. Receptor source: a human donor with aplastic anemia.

This clonotype was recorded many times. The V call is TRBV2, the J call TRBJ2-5, with D perhaps TRBD2 (6 bases). The ends were cut back, 4 bases at V and 7 bases at J, with 10 bases in the middle. CDR1 is SNHLY and CDR2 is FYNNEI in the germline V gene. This CDR3 comprises 12 residues. The CDR3 protein is CASSGNGGTQYF. CDR3 bases: TGTGCCAGCAGTGGGAACGGGGGGACCCAGTACTTC.

The rearrangement links TRBV29-1 to TRBJ2-7; D tentatively fits TRBD1 or TRBD2 (5 bases each). The CDR3 covers 14 residues. V was pared by 8 bases and J by 7 bases, with 24 bases between. In germline, CDR1 is SQVTM, CDR2 ANQGSEA. CDR3 sequence reads: CSSSRDGSYSEQYF. Written as DNA, the CDR3 is TGCAGCTCCTCCCGGGACGGATCCTACAGTGAGCAGTACTTC.

Concerning this clonotype: Given the absence of the conserved phenylalanine or tryptophan at the CDR3 end, a read error is likely. The limits of the CDR3 on the DNA are not certain, so only TCRdb's listed CDR3 is given. The chain links TRBV9 to TRBJ2-3; TRBD2, the D gene given by the table, was not confirmed from the DNA. Germline assignment: CDR1 SGDLS and CDR2 YYNGEE. From its first to its last residue, the CDR3 has 9 amino acids. The chain's CDR3 is CASSVGVAG.

The CDR3 loop reads CSASSSLAVNEQFF. In DNA, the CDR3 is TGCAGTGCTAGTAGTAGCCTTGCCGTTAATGAGCAGTTCTTC. The rearrangement uses TRBV20-1 and TRBJ2-1; D call uncertain. This CDR3 spans 14 amino acids. In germline, CDR1 is DFQATT, CDR2 SNEGSKA (reference sequence). The germline V and J ends were trimmed by 3 bases and 7 bases, with 16 bases remaining between them.

This clonotype came up a few times. This rearrangement joins TRBV7-3 to TRBJ2-2; no reliable D call. Looked up from germline, CDR1 is SGHTA and CDR2 is FQGTGA. Trimming shortened V by 6 bases and J by 7 bases, and 6 bases separated the two germline ends. This CDR3 comprises 11 residues. The CDR3 nucleotides read TGTGCCAGCAGACAAGACGGGGAGCTGTTTTTT. The encoded protein is CASRQDGELFF.

To note about this clonotype: An end of the junction does not agree with germline; a read error may underlie this. V and J are TRBV11-1 and TRBJ2-6, with D maybe TRBD1 (5 bases). Per germline, CDR1 SGHAT and CDR2 FQDESV (reference sequence). The CDR3 runs 18 residues. This chain's CDR3 is CASGLGQGSRSGANVLTF. CDR3 DNA: TGTGCCAGCGGCTTAGGGCAGGGATCCCGCTCTGGGGCCAACGTCCTGACTTTC.

A few counts support this clonotype. This sequence joins TRBV15 and TRBJ2-7; 10 nucleotides agree with TRBD1. V lost 1 base, J lost 3 bases, and 3 bases stayed unmatched. Looked up from germline, CDR1 is LNHNV and CDR2 is YYDKDF (reference sequence). CDR3 size: 15 residues. CDR3 in amino acids: CATSRGRTGGYEQYF. CDR3 bases: TGTGCCACCAGCAGAGGCCGGACAGGGGGCTACGAGCAGTACTTC. Filled out from reference TRBV15 and TRBJ2-7, the complete variable domain reads DAMVIQNPRYQVTQFGKPVTLSCSQTLNHNVMYWYQQKSSQAPKLLFHYYDKDFNNEADTPDNFQSRRPNTSFCFLDIRSPGLGDTAMYLCATSRGRTGGYEQYFGPGTRLTVT.

This chain joins TRBV9 and TRBJ1-2; the match to TRBD1 covers 7 bases. Germline loops: CDR1 SGDLS, CDR2 YYNGEE. V was pared by 2 bases and J by 0 bases, with 1 base of the junction left unmatched. The CDR3 is 14 residues long. CDR3 in amino acids: CASSVQGANYGYTF. The CDR3 DNA reads as TGTGCCAGCAGCGTGCAGGGGGCTAACTATGGCTACACCTTC.

The DNA of the CDR3 is TGCAGCGTTCTAGGGAGCACCGGGGAGCTGTTTTTT. Translation: CSVLGSTGELFF. The chain recombines TRBV29-1 with TRBJ2-2; a possible D gene is TRBD2 (5 bases). Germline V lookup: CDR1 SQVTM, CDR2 ANQGSEA. The V end lost 5 bases, the J end lost 4 bases, and 8 bases lay between the germline ends. The CDR3 has 12 amino acids.

V is TRBV11-1 and J is TRBJ2-7; possibly TRBD1 for D (6 bases). CDR1 is SGHAT, CDR2 FQDESV, per germline (reference sequence). This CDR3 spans 16 amino acids. V lost 2 bases to trimming and J lost 1 base, with 15 bases between them. CDR3 nucleotide sequence: TGTGCCAGCAGCTTACCCTCCGGGACATGGTCCTACGAGCAGTACTTC. The encoded protein is CASSLPSGTWSYEQYF.

The chain links TRBV2 to TRBJ2-7, with D possibly being TRBD1 (5 bases). This CDR3 is built from 15 residues. The V and J ends lost 2 bases and 3 bases respectively, with 14 bases between them. Germline CDR1 and CDR2: SNHLY and FYNNEI. In DNA, the CDR3 is TGTGCCAGCAGTGAAAGGGGTGGCTGGGACTACGAGCAGTACTTC. It encodes CASSERGGWDYEQYF.

V is TRBV10-3 and J is TRBJ2-1; 8 nucleotides match TRBD2. The V segment lost 8 bases and the J segment 2 bases; nucleotides outside the gene matches: 8. Germline CDR1 and CDR2: ENHRY and SYGVKD. The CDR3 spans 15 residues. The CDR3 spells CAIGTEAGAYNEQFF. DNA of the CDR3: TGTGCCATCGGGACTGAAGCGGGAGCCTACAATGAGCAGTTCTTC.

This clonotype was seen a handful of times. The chain uses TRBV19 and TRBJ2-7; D is uncertain. Trimming left V 3 bases short and J 0 bases short, with 9 bases between. The CDR3 covers 14 residues. The germline gives CDR1 LNHDA, CDR2 SQIVND (reference sequence). CDR3 in amino acids: CASSIEASSYEQYF. The CDR3 region has the DNA TGTGCCAGTAGTATCGAGGCTAGCTCCTACGAGCAGTACTTC.

This clonotype was observed at least ten times. The gene calls are TRBV4-1 and TRBJ2-1; TRBD1 matches at 8 bases. There are 14 residues in the CDR3. CDR1 is MGHRA and CDR2 is YSYEKL in the germline V gene. The V segment lost 4 bases and the J segment 3 bases; nucleotides outside the gene matches: 2. CDR3 bases: TGCGCCAGCAGCCCGGGACAGGTCTACAATGAGCAGTTCTTC. Translating it yields CASSPGQVYNEQFF.

A single count supports this clonotype. A read error is likely, as this CDR3 ends without the conserved phenylalanine or tryptophan. This rearrangement joins TRBV20-1 to TRBJ1-2; D is uncertain. CDR1 is DFQATT and CDR2 is SNEGSKA in the germline V gene (reference sequence). Trimming stripped 4 bases from V and 4 bases from J, with 13 bases between. The CDR3 covers 13 residues. CDR3 in DNA: TGCAGTGCTAATACGGGTGCAAGCTATGGCTACACCTCC. This gives the protein CSANTGASYGYTS.

This chain links TRBV20-1 with TRBJ2-5; unclear D gene. V lost 6 bases to trimming and J lost 5 bases, with 13 bases between them. Germline lookup yields CDR1 DFQATT and CDR2 SNEGSKA (reference sequence). The CDR3 covers 12 residues. This chain's CDR3 is CSASEWRETQYF. CDR3 in DNA: TGCAGTGCCAGTGAGTGGCGGGAGACCCAGTACTTC.

V usage is TRBV2 and J usage is TRBJ2-5, with 9 nucleotides matching TRBD1. V lost 7 bases to trimming and J lost 4 bases; unmatched junction nucleotides: 10. This CDR3 region has 15 residues. In germline, CDR1 is SNHLY, CDR2 FYNNEI. CDR3 protein: CASNGDRAKGETQYF. The CDR3 DNA sequence: TGTGCCAGCAATGGGGACAGGGCGAAAGGAGAGACCCAGTACTTC.

This chain connects TRBV7-8 to TRBJ1-5, with D hard to call. This CDR3 comprises 13 residues. Germline CDR1 reads SGHVS; CDR2 reads FQNEAQ. With 5 bases removed from V and 6 bases from J, the gap between germline ends came to 11 bases. The CDR3 DNA reads TGTGCCAGCAGCCAATGGGTATCTCAGCCCCAGCATTTT. Protein: CASSQWVSQPQHF.

Here the CDR3 DNA reads TGTGCCAGCAGTGAAAGGGACCCGGGACTTGCCTACGAGCAGTACTTC. Encoded protein: CASSERDPGLAYEQYF. This chain uses TRBV2 with TRBJ2-7, with D possibly being TRBD2 (6 bases). V was shortened by 2 bases and J by 2 bases, with 16 bases between the two germline ends. The germline V gene encodes CDR1 SNHLY and CDR2 FYNNEI. The CDR3 is made up of 16 amino acids.

The chain employs TRBV19 and TRBJ2-5, with 7 nucleotides matching TRBD2. CDR1 is LNHDA and CDR2 is SQIVND in the germline V gene (reference sequence). Losses at the gene ends were 5 bases for V and 5 bases for J; bases not matched to a gene: 5. The CDR3 totals 13 residues. The CDR3 loop reads CASSRRREETQYF. The CDR3 DNA is TGTGCCAGTAGTCGTCGGCGGGAGGAGACCCAGTACTTC.

The V call is TRBV10-1, the J call TRBJ2-3, with D possibly being TRBD1 (7 bases). Looked up from germline, CDR1 is WNHNN and CDR2 is SYGVQD (reference sequence). The germline V and J ends were trimmed by 8 bases and 7 bases, with 19 bases remaining between them. CDR3 length: 14 residues. The CDR3 region has the DNA TGCGCCAGCCGAGGTCAGGGGGGCCCGTATACGCAGTATTTT. Encoded protein: CASRGQGGPYTQYF.

The chain is built from TRBV4-1 and TRBJ1-1, with unresolved D. Germline lookup yields CDR1 MGHRA and CDR2 YSYEKL. The CDR3 extends over 16 amino acids. Trimming removed 1 base at V and 3 bases at J, with 15 bases between. Here the CDR3 DNA reads TGCGCCAGCAGCCAAGCGTACGCGAATTTGGACACTGAAGCTTTCTTT. Amino acids: CASSQAYANLDTEAFF.

This clonotype has only a few counts. The V and J genes are TRBV6-1 and TRBJ2-7, with 8 bases that match TRBD1. Germline V gene lookup returns CDR1 MNHNS and CDR2 SASEGT. V was clipped by 4 bases and J by 5 bases; unmatched bases: 10. The CDR3 runs to 15 residues. The CDR3 is CASSAGGEGSNEQYF. In DNA, the CDR3 is TGTGCCAGCAGTGCAGGGGGCGAGGGGTCCAACGAGCAGTACTTC.

V and J are TRBV2 and TRBJ2-5; 7 nucleotides agree with TRBD1. The CDR3 consists of 14 residues. The germline V gene encodes CDR1 SNHLY and CDR2 FYNNEI. V lost 7 bases, J lost 5 bases, and 10 bases stayed unmatched. The CDR3 loop reads CASTRDSGLETQYF. CDR3 coding DNA: TGTGCCAGCACAAGGGACAGTGGTTTGGAGACCCAGTACTTC.

The V and J genes are TRBV7-9 and TRBJ2-5; D might be TRBD1 (6 bases). The CDR3 sequence is 15 residues long. The ends were cut back, 4 bases at V and 1 base at J, with 13 bases in the middle. Germline V gene data show CDR1 as SEHNR and CDR2 as FQNEAQ (reference sequence). The CDR3 DNA follows: TGTGCCAGCAGCTCCGGGATGGGGGCCCAAGAGACCCAGTACTTC. Encoded protein: CASSSGMGAQETQYF.

V usage is TRBV2 and J usage is TRBJ1-2, with D possibly being TRBD1 (6 bases). V was shortened by 5 bases and J by 1 base, with 8 bases between the two germline ends. CDR1 and CDR2 from the germline V gene are SNHLY and FYNNEI. This CDR3 contains 13 residues. The CDR3, as DNA: TGTGCCAGCAGTCAACAGGGTAACTATGGCTACACCTTC. Translation: CASSQQGNYGYTF. Variable domain in full (rest from reference TRBV2 and TRBJ1-2): EPEVTQTPSHQVTQMGQEVILRCVPISNHLYFYWYRQILGQKVEFLVSFYNNEISEKSEIFDDQFSVERPDGSNFTLKIRSTKLEDSAMYFCASSQQGNYGYTFGSGTRLTVV.

The genes are TRBV11-1 and TRBJ2-1, with a tentative D call TRBD2 (5 bases). Germline lookup yields CDR1 SGHAT and CDR2 FQDESV (reference sequence). The CDR3 totals 15 residues. V was pared by 0 bases and J by 4 bases, with 10 bases between. The CDR3 bases are TGTGCCAGCAGCTTAGCCGGGATAGGATACAATGAGCAGTTCTTC. It encodes CASSLAGIGYNEQFF.

The J gene is TRBJ2-7, the V gene TRBV29-1, with 7 nucleotides matching TRBD1. Germline assignment: CDR1 SQVTM and CDR2 ANQGSEA. This CDR3 spans 14 amino acids. Trimming at V came to 2 bases and at J to 3 bases, leaving 7 bases not matched to a gene. CDR3 nucleotides: TGCAGCGTTGAAAGTCCGGACAGGCTCTACGAGCAGTACTTC. This gives the protein CSVESPDRLYEQYF.

This clonotype was picked up many times. The CDR3 sequence is CASSFWGAPNQPQHF. The CDR3 nucleotides are TGCGCCAGCAGCTTTTGGGGGGCACCCAATCAGCCCCAGCATTTT. This rearrangement joins TRBV5-1 to TRBJ1-5; weak D call: TRBD1 (6 bases). The CDR3 has 15 amino acids. Trimming removed 2 bases at V and 3 bases at J, with 12 bases between. The germline gives CDR1 SGHRS, CDR2 YFSETQ.

For this clonotype: A clone one base away is much larger, so this may be a read error. The gene calls are TRBV5-1 and TRBJ2-6, with a weak D call TRBD1 (6 bases). Germline V gives CDR1 SGHRS, CDR2 YFSETQ. The CDR3 consists of 17 residues. The ends were cut back, 6 bases at V and 2 bases at J, with 18 bases in the middle. The CDR3 DNA follows: TGCGCCAGCAATGGGAAGGGCAGGGGTACTGGGGCCAACGTCCTGACTTTC. It specifies CASNGKGRGTGANVLTF.

This clonotype has a count of ten or more. V usage is TRBV5-8 and J usage is TRBJ2-5, with D possibly called TRBD1 or TRBD2 (6 bases each). CDR1 SGHTS and CDR2 YDEGEE come from the germline V gene. The CDR3 is made up of 15 amino acids. The V end was cut by 2 bases, the J end by 4 bases, with 15 bases between. CDR3 sequence: CASSFAPGAGETQYF. DNA for the CDR3: TGTGCCAGCAGCTTCGCGCCGGGGGCCGGAGAGACCCAGTACTTC.

This clonotype was seen a few times. This rearrangement joins TRBV5-1 to TRBJ2-1; D may be TRBD1 (5 bases). The CDR3 loop spans 14 amino acids. Germline V gene sequence: CDR1 SGHRS, CDR2 YFSETQ. V shed 2 bases and J shed 4 bases, with 10 bases lying between them. CDR3 bases: TGCGCCAGCAGCTTCCCAGGGAATTACAATGAGCAGTTCTTC. It translates to CASSFPGNYNEQFF.